These T cell receptor beta chains were read from a single sample in a study of early T cells in non-severe SARS-CoV-2 infection. MiXCR, applied by TCRdb to the 5' RACE reads, yields one record per CDR3 protein. The profile shows 32,000 or so distinct CDR3 sequences, 5% to 6.5% of them singletons. Sequenced input: whole blood. These receptors were taken from an adult who was a healthcare worker with PCR-confirmed SARS-CoV-2 infection or an uninfected control (not recorded which). Both conserved end residues are part of each CDR3. A D gene is named only where the DNA matches it firmly. Size is omitted from some rows. Given values are once, few, many or a class for expanded clones.

v_gene: TRBV19
abundance: many
j_gene: TRBJ1-5
d_gene: TRBD1
CDR3aa: CASSVTGYGQPQHF
CDR3nt: TGTGCCAGTAGTGTGACAGGGTACGGGCAGCCCCAGCATTTT

v_gene: TRBV10-1
abundance: many
j_gene: TRBJ2-2
d_gene: .
CDR3aa: CASSELWSGELFF
CDR3nt: TGCGCCAGCAGTGAATTATGGAGCGGGGAGCTGTTTTTT

v_gene: TRBV7-6
abundance: many
j_gene: TRBJ1-1
d_gene: .
CDR3aa: CASSPQKNTEAFF
CDR3nt: TGTGCCAGCAGCCCACAGAAGAACACTGAAGCTTTCTTT

v_gene: TRBV20-1
abundance: many
j_gene: TRBJ2-7
d_gene: TRBD2
CDR3aa: CSARDVGTSAHYEQYF
CDR3nt: TGCAGTGCTAGAGATGTGGGGACTAGCGCCCACTACGAGCAGTACTTC

v_gene: TRBV6-5
abundance: many
j_gene: TRBJ2-7
d_gene: TRBD1
CDR3aa: CASSYSGQGFDEQYF
CDR3nt: TGTGCCAGCAGTTACTCAGGACAGGGGTTTGACGAGCAGTACTTC

v_gene: TRBV6-5
abundance: many
j_gene: TRBJ1-2
d_gene: .
CDR3aa: CASTLDRDAFYGYTF
CDR3nt: TGTGCCAGCACTCTCGATAGGGACGCTTTCTACGGCTACACCTTC

v_gene: TRBV4-2
abundance: few
j_gene: TRBJ2-5
d_gene: TRBD2
CDR3aa: CASSQTVLASGETQYF
CDR3nt: TGTGCCAGCAGCCAAACAGTACTAGCGTCTGGAGAGACCCAGTACTTC

v_gene: TRBV6-5
abundance: .
j_gene: TRBJ1-1
d_gene: TRBD1
CDR3aa: CASSRQGNTEAFF
CDR3nt: TGTGCCAGCAGCCGACAGGGAAACACTGAAGCTTTCTTT

v_gene: TRBV6-5
abundance: many
j_gene: TRBJ2-2
d_gene: .
CDR3aa: CASKILAMNTGELFF
CDR3nt: TGTGCCAGCAAGATCTTAGCCATGAACACCGGGGAGCTGTTTTTT

v_gene: TRBV29-1
abundance: many
j_gene: TRBJ2-3
d_gene: .
CDR3aa: CSAPGVGADTQYF
CDR3nt: TGCAGCGCTCCTGGGGTGGGCGCAGATACGCAGTATTTT

v_gene: TRBV21-1
abundance: many
j_gene: TRBJ2-1
d_gene: .
CDR3aa: CASGSRGQGMIRDTFF
CDR3nt: TGTGCCAGCGGATCGCGGGGACAGGGTATGATTCGGGATACATTCTTC

v_gene: TRBV5-1
abundance: many
j_gene: TRBJ2-5
d_gene: TRBD2
CDR3aa: CASSLGFRSGRRFQETQYF
CDR3nt: TGCGCCAGCAGCTTGGGATTCCGAAGCGGGAGGAGGTTTCAAGAGACCCAGTACTTC

v_gene: TRBV18
abundance: many
j_gene: TRBJ2-3
d_gene: TRBD1
CDR3aa: CASSPPLDRGTDTQYF
CDR3nt: TGTGCCAGCTCACCACCCCTGGACAGGGGCACAGATACGCAGTATTTT

v_gene: TRBV19
abundance: many
j_gene: TRBJ1-5
d_gene: .
CDR3aa: CAAGDYSNQPQHF
CDR3nt: TGTGCCGCGGGGGATTATAGCAATCAGCCCCAGCATTTT

v_gene: TRBV25-1
abundance: many
j_gene: TRBJ2-7
d_gene: TRBD1
CDR3aa: CASSESGQGASYEQYF
CDR3nt: TGTGCCAGCAGTGAATCCGGACAGGGGGCCTCCTACGAGCAGTACTTC

v_gene: TRBV29-1
abundance: few
j_gene: TRBJ2-7
d_gene: .
CDR3aa: CSVVIQGSTYEQYF
CDR3nt: TGCAGCGTTGTAATTCAGGGGAGCACCTACGAGCAGTACTTC

v_gene: TRBV28
abundance: many
j_gene: TRBJ2-7
d_gene: .
CDR3aa: CASGISYEQYF
CDR3nt: TGTGCCAGCGGGATCTCCTACGAGCAGTACTTC

v_gene: TRBV12-3/TRBV12-4
abundance: many
j_gene: TRBJ1-2
d_gene: .
CDR3aa: CASSPHRDGYTF
CDR3nt: TGTGCCAGCAGTCCCCACCGCGATGGCTACACCTTC

v_gene: TRBV10-3
abundance: .
j_gene: TRBJ1-2
d_gene: .
CDR3aa: CAISEPGDGYTF
CDR3nt: TGTGCCATCAGTGAGCCAGGGGATGGCTACACCTTC

v_gene: TRBV28
abundance: many
j_gene: TRBJ1-1
d_gene: .
CDR3aa: CASSFGRANTEAFF
CDR3nt: TGTGCCAGCAGTTTTGGAAGGGCGAACACTGAAGCTTTCTTT

v_gene: TRBV14
abundance: many
j_gene: TRBJ2-5
d_gene: .
CDR3aa: CASSPGIQETQYF
CDR3nt: TGTGCCAGCAGCCCCGGGATCCAAGAGACCCAGTACTTC

v_gene: TRBV7-8
abundance: many
j_gene: TRBJ1-3
d_gene: .
CDR3aa: CASSSQTGNTIYF
CDR3nt: TGTGCCAGCAGCTCCCAAACGGGAAACACCATATATTTT

v_gene: TRBV12-3/TRBV12-4
abundance: few
j_gene: TRBJ1-5
d_gene: TRBD1
CDR3aa: CASTPGDRHNQPQHF
CDR3nt: TGTGCCAGCACCCCGGGGGACAGACATAATCAGCCCCAGCATTTT

v_gene: TRBV12-3/TRBV12-4
abundance: many
j_gene: TRBJ2-7
d_gene: .
CDR3aa: CASSSTYEQYF
CDR3nt: TGTGCCAGCAGTTCCACCTACGAGCAGTACTTC

v_gene: TRBV19
abundance: many
j_gene: TRBJ1-2
d_gene: .
CDR3aa: CASSIPGTVRYGYTF
CDR3nt: TGTGCCAGTAGTATACCCGGGACCGTACGCTATGGCTACACCTTC

v_gene: TRBV12-3/TRBV12-4
abundance: few
j_gene: TRBJ2-5
d_gene: .
CDR3aa: CASTEAGGGETQYF
CDR3nt: TGTGCCAGCACCGAGGCAGGAGGGGGAGAGACCCAGTACTTC

v_gene: TRBV20-1
abundance: .
j_gene: TRBJ1-1
d_gene: TRBD1
CDR3aa: CSAREGDRDTEAFF
CDR3nt: TGCAGTGCTAGAGAGGGGGACAGGGACACTGAAGCTTTCTTT

v_gene: TRBV7-6
abundance: many
j_gene: TRBJ2-2
d_gene: .
CDR3aa: CASSSRTFGGFGELFF
CDR3nt: TGTGCCAGCAGTTCGAGGACATTTGGAGGGTTCGGGGAGCTGTTTTTT

v_gene: TRBV30
abundance: many
j_gene: TRBJ1-5
d_gene: .
CDR3aa: CAWSPYRDQPQHF
CDR3nt: TGTGCCTGGAGTCCTTACAGGGATCAGCCCCAGCATTTT

v_gene: TRBV7-8
abundance: many
j_gene: TRBJ1-4
d_gene: .
CDR3aa: CASSPGATNEKLFF
CDR3nt: TGTGCCAGCAGCCCGGGGGCAACTAATGAAAAACTGTTTTTT

v_gene: TRBV4-2
abundance: .
j_gene: TRBJ1-1
d_gene: .
CDR3aa: CASSQDPFTEAFF
CDR3nt: TGTGCCAGCAGCCAAGATCCGTTCACTGAAGCTTTCTTT

v_gene: TRBV4-2
abundance: many
j_gene: TRBJ2-3
d_gene: .
CDR3aa: CASSQTGFSTDTQYF
CDR3nt: TGTGCCAGCAGCCAAACCGGCTTTAGCACAGATACGCAGTATTTT